A selection of T cell receptor beta chains follows, all from one sample in a study of T cell responses to AZD1222 COVID-19 vaccine. Using immunoSEQ multiplex PCR, the repertoire was profiled, and TCRdb retains in-frame clones only, with some absent. The sample carries around 140,000 clones, less than 95% recorded once. The specimen comprised peripheral blood, sampled on day 0 of AZD1222 vaccination. The receptors shown here come from an adult in good health. Each CDR3 is given with its conserved first and last residue. D genes are given only for firm matches. Clone size, where shown, is once, few, many, or a class for clones that have expanded.

CDR3,DNA,J,size,D,V,length
CASSPGLAGVPGANVLTF,TGTGCCAGCAGTCCCGGACTAGCGGGGGTCCCTGGGGCCAACGTCCTGACTTTC,TRBJ2-6,NA,TRBD2,TRBV2,18
CASSQDTRGSGNTIYF,TGCGCCAGCAGCCAAGATACAAGAGGGTCTGGAAACACCATATATTTT,TRBJ1-3,NA,NA,TRBV4-1,16
CASSLSQGANTEAFF,TGTGCCAGCAGTTTATCCCAGGGGGCGAACACTGAAGCTTTCTTT,TRBJ1-1,NA,TRBD1,TRBV27,15
CATSGDRGTSGANVLTF,TGTGCCACCAGTGGAGACAGGGGAACGTCCGGGGCCAACGTCCTGACTTTC,TRBJ2-6,NA,TRBD1,TRBV24-1,17
CASSPVPGTGEQYF,TGTGCCAGCTCACCGGTTCCAGGTACGGGCGAGCAGTACTTC,TRBJ2-7,once,NA,TRBV18,14
CASTPELDTDTQYF,TGTGCCAGTACACCGGAACTTGACACAGATACGCAGTATTTT,TRBJ2-3,NA,NA,TRBV19,14
CASSFLQQGEQFF,TGTGCCAGCAGTTTTCTACAGCAGGGTGAGCAGTTCTTC,TRBJ2-1,NA,NA,TRBV12-3/TRBV12-4,13
CAWSVPWVEKLFF,TGTGCCTGGAGTGTACCCTGGGTGGAAAAACTGTTTTTT,TRBJ1-4,NA,NA,TRBV30,13
CASSFGDEKLFF,TGTGCCAGCTCTTTTGGGGATGAAAAACTGTTTTTT,TRBJ1-4,NA,NA,TRBV2,12
CASSPLAGGGDEQFF,TGTGCCAGCAGCCCACTGGCGGGGGGCGGGGATGAGCAGTTCTTC,TRBJ2-1,NA,TRBD2,TRBV6-4,15
CASSEPSNYGYTF,TGCGCCAGCAGTGAGCCATCTAACTATGGCTACACCTTC,TRBJ1-2,once,NA,TRBV10-2,13
CASSPPPVQGGSYEQYF,TGTGCCAGCAGCCCCCCTCCCGTGCAGGGGGGTTCCTACGAGCAGTACTTC,TRBJ2-7,NA,NA,TRBV7-6,17
CASSVVDLETGGYTF,TGTGCCAGCAGCGTAGTGGACCTCGAGACAGGTGGCTACACCTTC,TRBJ1-2,NA,NA,TRBV9,15
CAWSVASRDTEAFF,TGTGCCTGGAGTGTAGCCTCTCGGGACACTGAAGCTTTCTTT,TRBJ1-1,once,NA,TRBV30,14
CASSRRAGTVGNTIYF,TGCGCCAGCAGCCGCCGAGCGGGGACTGTTGGAAACACCATATATTTT,TRBJ1-3,NA,NA,TRBV4-3,16
CASSLIGGTNTEAFF,TGTGCCAGCAGCTTAATTGGGGGCACGAACACTGAAGCTTTCTTT,TRBJ1-1,NA,NA,TRBV7-8,15
CASSPPQGTQYF,TGTGCCAGCAGCCCCCCGCAAGGGACCCAGTACTTC,TRBJ2-5,NA,NA,TRBV27,12
CASSYHSTGKLFF,TGTGCCAGCAGTTACCATTCCACGGGAAAACTGTTTTTT,TRBJ1-4,NA,NA,TRBV6-5,13
CASSLGGDTEAFF,TGTGCCAGCAGCTTAGGGGGTGACACTGAAGCTTTCTTT,TRBJ1-1,NA,NA,TRBV9,13
CATSRVGAAGSPLHF,TGTGCCACCAGCAGAGTCGGGGCGGCCGGGTCACCCCTCCACTTT,TRBJ1-6,NA,NA,TRBV15,15
CASSTVNTEAFF,TGTGCCAGCAGCACCGTAAACACTGAAGCTTTCTTT,TRBJ1-1,NA,NA,TRBV28,12
CASSYSRGGNTEAFF,TGTGCCAGCAGTTACTCAAGGGGTGGGAACACTGAAGCTTTCTTT,TRBJ1-1,NA,NA,TRBV6-5,15
CASSLSQGIYEQYF,TGCGCCAGCAGCTTATCACAGGGGATCTACGAGCAGTACTTC,TRBJ2-7,NA,TRBD1,TRBV5-1,14
CAWSLKQGGQPQHF,TGTGCCTGGAGCCTTAAACAGGGGGGTCAGCCCCAGCATTTT,TRBJ1-5,NA,TRBD1,TRBV30,14
CASSSVVRAYNEQFF,TGTGCCAGCAGTTCAGTGGTGAGGGCCTACAATGAGCAGTTCTTC,TRBJ2-1,NA,NA,TRBV11-1,15
CASSLTSGGFTDTQYF,TGTGCCAGCAGTTTGACTAGCGGGGGGTTCACAGATACGCAGTATTTT,TRBJ2-3,NA,TRBD2,TRBV6-5,16
CASSQSAGGKLFF,TGTGCCAGCAGCCAATCCGCAGGGGGGAAACTGTTTTTT,TRBJ1-4,NA,TRBD1,TRBV14,13
CASSETEGSPLHF,TGCGCCAGCAGTGAGACCGAAGGTTCACCCCTCCACTTT,TRBJ1-6,NA,NA,TRBV10-2,13
CASSSRYRVDGYTF,TGTGCCAGCAGCTCCAGGTACAGGGTTGATGGCTACACCTTC,TRBJ1-2,NA,NA,TRBV11-2,14
CASSQLLAGGQGEQFF,TGCGCCAGCAGCCAGCTACTAGCGGGGGGGCAGGGTGAGCAGTTCTTC,TRBJ2-1,NA,TRBD2,TRBV5-1,16
CASSVDGRTAEPQHF,TGTGCCAGCAGCGTAGATGGGAGGACAGCGGAGCCCCAGCATTTT,TRBJ1-5,NA,NA,TRBV9,15
CASSGSTVGKLFF,TGTGCCAGCAGCGGTAGCACAGTGGGAAAGCTGTTTTTT,TRBJ2-2,NA,NA,TRBV9,13
CASSFVNTEAFF,TGTGCCAGTAGTTTCGTGAACACTGAAGCTTTCTTT,TRBJ1-1,NA,NA,TRBV19,12
CASRYSLADTGELFF,TGTGCCAGCAGATATTCCCTGGCGGACACCGGGGAGCTGTTTTTT,TRBJ2-2,NA,NA,TRBV28,15
CASSSRTGATDTQYF,TGTGCCAGCTCATCCCGGACAGGGGCGACAGATACGCAGTATTTT,TRBJ2-3,NA,TRBD1,TRBV18,15
CASSGRRRGPNQPQHF,TGCGCCAGCAGCGGCCGGCGCAGGGGTCCCAATCAGCCCCAGCATTTT,TRBJ1-5,NA,NA,TRBV5-1,16
CASSLRFRGTEKLFF,TGTGCCAGCAGCTTACGGTTTAGGGGGACTGAAAAACTGTTTTTT,TRBJ1-4,NA,NA,TRBV7-9,15
CASTQGDEAFF,TGCGCCAGCACCCAGGGAGACGAAGCTTTCTTT,TRBJ1-1,NA,NA,TRBV5-1,11
CAIGGVPNYGYTF,TGTGCCATAGGGGGAGTTCCCAACTATGGCTACACCTTC,TRBJ1-2,NA,NA,TRBV10-3,13
CASRSTGAYGYTF,TGTGCCAGCAGGTCGACAGGGGCCTATGGCTACACCTTC,TRBJ1-2,NA,TRBD1,TRBV6-5,13
CASSLREGLATREQYF,TGTGCCAGCAGCTTAAGGGAGGGCTTGGCTACTAGGGAGCAGTACTTC,TRBJ2-7,NA,TRBD2,TRBV11-2,16
CATETTNTGELFF,TGTGCCACAGAAACGACGAACACCGGGGAGCTGTTTTTT,TRBJ2-2,NA,NA,TRBV24-1,13
CASSQAPTSSGELFF,TGTGCCAGCAGCCAAGCTCCAACGAGTTCCGGGGAGCTGTTTTTT,TRBJ2-2,NA,NA,TRBV4-2,15
CASSQKLAEQETQYF,TGTGCCAGCTCACAGAAACTAGCGGAGCAAGAGACCCAGTACTTC,TRBJ2-5,NA,TRBD2,TRBV18,15
CASSRGNYGYTF,TGTGCCAGCTCACGAGGGAACTATGGCTACACCTTC,TRBJ1-2,NA,NA,TRBV18,12
CASSYSAEAYEQYF,TGTGCCAGCAGTTACTCGGCAGAAGCCTACGAGCAGTACTTC,TRBJ2-7,NA,NA,TRBV6-2/TRBV6-3,14
CASSPYRFIDYGYTF,TGTGCCAGCTCACCTTATCGCTTCATCGACTATGGCTACACCTTC,TRBJ1-2,NA,NA,TRBV18,15
CASRPPGWGETQYF,TGTGCCAGCAGACCTCCAGGGTGGGGGGAGACCCAGTACTTC,TRBJ2-5,NA,NA,TRBV27,14
CASSLNLNQPQHF,TGTGCCAGCAGTTTAAATCTAAATCAGCCCCAGCATTTT,TRBJ1-5,NA,NA,TRBV12-3/TRBV12-4,13
CASSLEGNTIYF,TGCGCCAGCAGCTTGGAGGGAAACACCATATATTTT,TRBJ1-3,NA,NA,TRBV5-1,12
CASSSHRGLNSGANVLTF,TGTGCCAGCAGCTCCCACAGGGGGCTCAACTCTGGGGCCAACGTCCTGACTTTC,TRBJ2-6,NA,NA,TRBV21-1,18
CASSPGQGARDTEAFF,TGCGCCAGCAGCCCCGGACAGGGGGCAAGAGACACTGAAGCTTTCTTT,TRBJ1-1,NA,TRBD1,TRBV5-1,16
CASSRDSPNSPLHF,TGCGCCAGCAGCCGGGACAGTCCCAATTCACCCCTCCACTTT,TRBJ1-6,NA,TRBD1,TRBV4-1,14
CASFTPGELFF,TGTGCCAGTTTTACCCCCGGGGAGCTGTTTTTT,TRBJ2-2,NA,NA,TRBV19,11
CASSQGTNGGTDTQYF,TGTGCCAGCAGCCAGGGGACGAATGGGGGCACAGATACGCAGTATTTT,TRBJ2-3,NA,NA,TRBV4-2,16